This T cell receptor beta chain was sequenced for a study of blood T cell repertoires in COVID-19. The CDR3 consists of 15 residues. Germline CDR1 is SGHDT and CDR2 is YYEEEE. The ends were cut back, 5 bases at V and 6 bases at J, with 18 bases in the middle. Assay: immunoSEQ multiplex PCR; the TCRdb copy retains only in-frame clones and omits some. The profile shows some 120,000 clones, 84% of them singletons. The origin of this receptor is a woman in her sixties with acute or convalescent COVID-19. This chain connects TRBV5-6 to TRBJ1-5; no firm D call. Sequences were obtained from peripheral blood. CDR3 region: CASRLYAEPFQPQHF. For the CDR3, the DNA is TGTGCCAGCAGACTGTACGCCGAGCCCTTTCAGCCCCAGCATTTT.